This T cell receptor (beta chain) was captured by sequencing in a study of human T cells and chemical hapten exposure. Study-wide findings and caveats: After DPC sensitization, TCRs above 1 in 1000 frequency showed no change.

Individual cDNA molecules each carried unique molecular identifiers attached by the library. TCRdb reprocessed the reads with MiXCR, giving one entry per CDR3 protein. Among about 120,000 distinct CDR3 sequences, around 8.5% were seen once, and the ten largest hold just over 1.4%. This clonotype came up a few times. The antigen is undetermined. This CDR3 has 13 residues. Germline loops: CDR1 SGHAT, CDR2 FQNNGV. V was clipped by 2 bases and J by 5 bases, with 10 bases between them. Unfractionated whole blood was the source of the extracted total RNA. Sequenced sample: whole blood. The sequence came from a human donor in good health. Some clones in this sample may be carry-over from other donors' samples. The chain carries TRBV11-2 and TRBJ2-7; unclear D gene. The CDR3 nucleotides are TGTGCCAGCAGCTTATGGAGATGGGACGAGCAGTACTTC. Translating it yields CASSLWRWDEQYF.